This TCR beta chain was sequenced in a study of T cell changes during pregnancy in multiple sclerosis. The CDR3 extends over 16 amino acids. The germline V gene has CDR1 MGHRA and CDR2 YSYEKL. V lost 1 base and J lost 2, with 13 bases in between. Sequenced by immunoSEQ multiplex PCR; TCRdb stores in-frame clones only, minus some. The top ten clones hold about a tenth of a sample with 8,600 or so clones, roughly 87% of them seen once. V usage is TRBV4-1 and J usage is TRBJ2-3, with a possible D match to TRBD1 (5 bases). The origin of this receptor is a female donor in good health, enrolled as a control in a pregnancy study. The sequencing used CD8+ T cells from peripheral blood mononuclear cells, collected in the first trimester of pregnancy. CDR3 protein: CASSQGGAGYTDTQYF. The CDR3 DNA reads TGCGCCAGCAGCCAAGGCGGAGCAGGGTACACAGATACGCAGTATTTT.